A single sample is the source of the 27 T cell receptor beta chains below, sequenced in a study of a mutant IDH1 vaccine in newly diagnosed glioma. Time point denoted: week 11, during vaccination. Doses of 300 ug of mutant IDH1 20-mer peptide were given with topical imiquimod. The assay was immunoSEQ multiplex PCR, and TCRdb's table has in-frame clones only and misses some. The sample contains fewer than 45,000 clones, roughly 84% of which appear only once. Their antigens are not known. The starting material was PBMCs, obtained from a glioma patient whose treatment included an IDH1 peptide vaccine. The receptor source for this set is a man aged 35 to 55 with glioma.

The rearrangement links TRBV15 to TRBJ2-7; D is unclear. CDR3 length equals 11 residues. Germline assignment: CDR1 LNHNV and CDR2 YYDKDF (reference sequence). Between the trimmed V and J ends, which lost 2 bases and 3 bases, there was a span of 2 bases. CDR3 nucleotides: TGTGCCACCAGCAGACTCTACGAGCAGTACTTC. Its translation: CATSRLYEQYF.

This chain links TRBV4-1 with TRBJ1-1; a weak D match, TRBD1 (6 bases). Germline assignment: CDR1 MGHRA and CDR2 YSYEKL. The CDR3 has 16 amino acids. V was clipped by 1 base and J by 3 bases, with 15 bases between them. CDR3 sequence: CASSQASGQGYTEAFF. The DNA for the CDR3 is TGCGCCAGCAGCCAAGCTTCTGGGCAGGGGTACACTGAAGCTTTCTTT.

This clone was detected once. V is TRBV7-2 and J is TRBJ1-5; 10 bases map to TRBD1. CDR3 length equals 17 residues. Looked up from germline, CDR1 is SGHTA and CDR2 is FQGNSA. Trimming at V came to 0 bases and at J to 4 bases, leaving 6 bases not matched to a gene. The CDR3 loop is CASSLAGTGAGNQPQHF. DNA for the CDR3: TGTGCCAGCAGCTTAGCCGGGACAGGGGCCGGAAATCAGCCCCAGCATTTT.

The chain recombines TRBV5-1 with TRBJ2-7; D not resolved. Germline lookup yields CDR1 SGHRS and CDR2 YFSETQ. This CDR3 is built from 13 residues. V was clipped by 0 bases and J by 7 bases, with 11 bases between them. The CDR3 bases are TGCGCCAGCAGCTTGGAACCCTCCCGGGAGCAGTACTTC. It codes for CASSLEPSREQYF.

V gene TRBV4-1 combines with J gene TRBJ2-7, with 8 bases that match TRBD2. V shed 2 bases, J shed 1 base, and the junction held 7 bases outside the gene matches. This CDR3 has 16 amino acids. CDR1 and CDR2 (germline): MGHRA, YSYEKL. CDR3 nucleotides: TGCGCCAGCAGCCAAATAGGACTAGCCGAGTCCTACGAGCAGTACTTC. Its protein is CASSQIGLAESYEQYF.

J is TRBJ2-7 and V is TRBV2, with D hard to call. The CDR3 is 12 amino acids. Trimming stripped 4 bases from V and 5 bases from J, with 9 bases between. CDR1 SNHLY and CDR2 FYNNEI come from the germline V gene. The CDR3 coding sequence is TGTGCCAGCAGTGGTTATAGAGACGAGCAGTACTTC. Encoded protein: CASSGYRDEQYF.

V and J are TRBV20-1 and TRBJ2-7; no clear D gene. V was cut by 3 bases and J by 7 bases, with 10 bases left in between. The CDR3 covers 11 residues. Germline-derived CDR1 and CDR2 are DFQATT and SNEGSKA (reference sequence). The CDR3 sequence: CSASRQWEQYF. The CDR3 nucleotides read TGCAGTGCTAGTCGCCAATGGGAGCAGTACTTC.

As to this clone: Other DNA sequences in this sample translate to the same CDR3. J is TRBJ2-7 and V is TRBV4-2; D is ambiguous. The V gene's germline CDR1 is LGHNA and CDR2 YNFKEQ. This CDR3 spans 13 amino acids. Trimming left V 2 bases short and J 0 bases short, with 5 bases between. The CDR3: CASSQPDSYEQYF. DNA of the CDR3: TGTGCCAGCAGCCAACCCGACTCCTACGAGCAGTACTTC.

The V gene is TRBV6-5, the J gene TRBJ2-6; D is perhaps TRBD1 (5 bases). The CDR3 has 13 amino acids. Germline-derived CDR1 and CDR2 are MNHEY and SVGAGI. V shed 4 bases and J shed 5 bases, with 6 bases lying between them. CDR3: CASSSDRANVLTF. The CDR3 DNA reads TGTGCCAGCAGTTCGGACAGGGCCAACGTCCTGACTTTC.

The genes are TRBV27 and TRBJ2-7, with D maybe TRBD1 (7 bases). The germline V gene encodes CDR1 MNHEY and CDR2 SMNVEV (reference sequence). The CDR3 runs 13 residues. The V end was cut by 10 bases, the J end by 4 bases, with 17 bases between. This CDR3 reads CATNVPGGYEQYF. In DNA form, the CDR3 reads TGTGCCACCAACGTTCCAGGGGGGTACGAGCAGTACTTC.

This clone has only one observation. CDR3 sequence (DNA): TGTGCCAGCGGGTCCACGGGTAAAGATACGCAGTATTTT. It translates to CASGSTGKDTQYF. This chain connects TRBV7-9 to TRBJ2-3, with D hard to call. Germline lookup yields CDR1 SEHNR and CDR2 FQNEAQ (reference sequence). Trimming pared 8 bases from V and 5 bases from J, leaving 14 bases between. The CDR3 runs 13 residues.

This chain links TRBV7-6 with TRBJ2-2; TRBD2 matches at 9 bases. This CDR3 has 16 amino acids. Trimming at V came to 1 base and at J to 5 bases, leaving 5 bases not matched to a gene. The V gene's germline CDR1 is SGHVS and CDR2 FNYEAQ. The CDR3 DNA is TGTGCCAGCAGCTTAGATCCTAGCGGGATTACCGGGGAGCTGTTTTTT. It specifies CASSLDPSGITGELFF.

The CDR3 region has the DNA TGTGCCAGCAGAAATCTGGGAGCGGGACAAGGCGAGCAGTACTTC. It translates to CASRNLGAGQGEQYF. The chain employs TRBV28 and TRBJ2-7; D may be TRBD2 (7 bases). The CDR3 consists of 15 residues. Deletions cut 6 bases from V and 6 bases from J, with 21 bases between. Germline V gene data show CDR1 as MDHEN and CDR2 as SYDVKM.

This clone occurred a few times. The CDR3 DNA is TGTGCCAGCAGCGGACTTGGGCTAAACACCATATATTTT. Protein: CASSGLGLNTIYF. This chain uses TRBV9 with TRBJ1-3; D gene unclear. Trimming removed 3 bases from V and 6 bases from J, with 10 bases in between. The CDR3 has 13 residues. Germline CDR1 and CDR2: SGDLS and YYNGEE.

The V call is TRBV16, the J call TRBJ1-5, with D tentatively TRBD1 (5 bases). The CDR3 is 13 amino acids. Trimming stripped 4 bases from V and 3 bases from J, with 7 bases between. Germline V gene lookup returns CDR1 KGHSY and CDR2 FQNENV. The chain's CDR3 is CASSRQFNQPQHF. For the CDR3, the DNA is TGTGCCAGCAGCCGACAGTTCAATCAGCCCCAGCATTTT.

V is TRBV13 and J is TRBJ2-3; D possibly corresponds to TRBD2 (6 bases). Germline V gene sequence: CDR1 PRHDT, CDR2 FYEKMQ (reference sequence). This CDR3 contains 18 residues. Trimming shortened V by 5 bases and J by 6 bases, and 27 bases separated the two germline ends. The CDR3 here is CASSVKPGTSFMTDTQYF. The CDR3 DNA reads as TGTGCCAGCAGCGTCAAACCCGGGACTTCCTTTATGACCGATACGCAGTATTTT.

The rearrangement joins TRBV4-2 to TRBJ2-3, with D possibly TRBD2 on 5 matching bases. Germline CDR1 reads LGHNA; CDR2 reads YNFKEQ. The CDR3 totals 18 residues. With 3 bases removed from V and 1 base from J, the gap between germline ends came to 20 bases. Written as DNA, the CDR3 is TGTGCCAGCAGCCAGGGAGAAATTAACGGGCGGGGCACAGATACGCAGTATTTT. Translation gives CASSQGEINGRGTDTQYF.

The V gene is TRBV5-1, the J gene TRBJ2-3, with a tentative D call TRBD1 (5 bases). V lost 0 bases, J lost 6 bases, and 11 bases lay in between. The germline V gene encodes CDR1 SGHRS and CDR2 YFSETQ. The CDR3 length is 14 residues. CDR3 amino acids: CASSLGTKMDTQYF. The CDR3 nucleotides are TGCGCCAGCAGCTTGGGGACAAAAATGGATACGCAGTATTTT.

The J gene is TRBJ1-2, the V gene TRBV18, with D uncertain. The germline CDR1 and CDR2 sequences are KGHSH and LQKENI. The germline V and J ends were trimmed by 2 bases and 11 bases, with 12 bases remaining between them. CDR3 length: 12 residues. CDR3 in amino acids: CASSPTLGGYTF. The CDR3 DNA is TGTGCCAGCTCACCAACCCTGGGCGGGTACACCTTC. Filled out from reference TRBV18 and TRBJ1-2, the complete variable domain reads NAGVMQNPRHLVRRRGQEARLRCSPMKGHSHVYWYRQLPEEGLKFMVYLQKENIIDESGMPKERFSAEFPKEGPSILRIQQVVRGDSAAYFCASSPTLGGYTFGSGTRLTVV.

This chain's CDR3 is CASSLEIDRAPWGYTF. CDR3 DNA sequence: TGTGCCAGCAGCTTGGAAATAGACAGGGCCCCTTGGGGCTACACCTTC. The chain joins TRBV5-6 to TRBJ1-2, with 7 positions matching TRBD1. Germline V lookup: CDR1 SGHDT, CDR2 YYEEEE. V dropped 0 bases and J dropped 8; count of bases not matched to a gene: 13. The CDR3 sequence is 16 residues long.

This chain links TRBV5-4 with TRBJ1-2; 7 positions match TRBD1. The CDR3 consists of 15 residues. Trimming at V came to 0 bases and at J to 7 bases, leaving 9 bases not matched to a gene. Germline V gene data show CDR1 as SGHNT and CDR2 as YYREEE (reference sequence). CDR3 sequence: CASSLDGGRGRGYTF. The CDR3 coding sequence is TGTGCCAGCAGCTTGGACGGCGGAAGGGGGCGTGGCTACACCTTC. The whole variable domain, filled in from reference TRBV5-4 and TRBJ1-2, reads ETGVTQSPTHLIKTRGQQVTLRCSSQSGHNTVSWYQQALGQGPQFIFQYYREEENGRGNFPPRFSGLQFPNYSSELNVNALELDDSALYLCASSLDGGRGRGYTFGSGTRLTVV.

The chain employs TRBV14 and TRBJ2-5; 7 nucleotides match TRBD1. The CDR3 is 16 amino acids. V shed 1 base, J shed 2 bases, and the junction held 7 bases outside the gene matches. Germline CDR1 and CDR2: SGHDN and FVKESK. The CDR3 loop is CASSQGETGWQETQYF. CDR3 nucleotides: TGTGCCAGCAGCCAAGGCGAGACAGGGTGGCAAGAGACCCAGTACTTC.

V usage is TRBV7-2 and J usage is TRBJ1-1; 7 bases are shared with TRBD1. Germline CDR1 is SGHTA and CDR2 is FQGNSA. V trimming: 4 bases; J trimming: 7 bases; junction bases outside the gene matches: 9. CDR3 length: 14 amino acids. CDR3 nucleotides: TGTGCCAGCAGCTCCAAAGGGGGCGATATTGAAGCTTTCTTT. Translation: CASSSKGGDIEAFF.

The J gene is TRBJ2-6, the V gene TRBV6-5, with D possibly called TRBD1 or TRBD2 (5 bases each). There are 16 residues in the CDR3. V was trimmed by 0 bases and J by 2 bases, leaving 8 bases between them. The germline V gene has CDR1 MNHEY and CDR2 SVGAGI. The CDR3 DNA sequence: TGTGCCAGCAGTTACTCGCCGGGACCTGGGGCCAACGTCCTGACTTTC. Protein sequence: CASSYSPGPGANVLTF.

This rearrangement joins TRBV7-3 to TRBJ2-7; tentatively, D is TRBD2 (6 bases). Looked up from germline, CDR1 is SGHTA and CDR2 is FQGTGA. The CDR3 extends over 14 amino acids. Trimming cost V 1 base and J 5 bases, with 12 bases left between them. The DNA of the CDR3 is TGTGCCAGCAGCTTAAGGGGAGGACCGCACGAGCAGTACTTC. Translating it yields CASSLRGGPHEQYF.

This chain uses TRBV7-8 with TRBJ2-3; D is possibly TRBD1 (5 bases). Per the germline V gene, CDR1 is SGHVS and CDR2 is FQNEAQ. Trimming shortened V by 3 bases and J by 4 bases, and 20 bases separated the two germline ends. The CDR3 has 17 amino acids. In nucleotides, the CDR3 is TGTGCCAGCAGCTTTTTAGCAGGGCCCCTCGGCGCAGATACGCAGTATTTT. Translation gives CASSFLAGPLGADTQYF.

Note on this clone: The germline gene is not matched at one end of the junction; a read error may be the cause. In DNA, the CDR3 is TGTGCCAGCAGCTTAGTGCAGTCCTCCGAGCAGTACTTC. Translated: CASSLVQSSEQYF. J is TRBJ2-7 and V is TRBV7-2, with D unresolved. CDR1 is SGHTA, CDR2 FQGNSA, per germline. This CDR3 region has 13 residues.